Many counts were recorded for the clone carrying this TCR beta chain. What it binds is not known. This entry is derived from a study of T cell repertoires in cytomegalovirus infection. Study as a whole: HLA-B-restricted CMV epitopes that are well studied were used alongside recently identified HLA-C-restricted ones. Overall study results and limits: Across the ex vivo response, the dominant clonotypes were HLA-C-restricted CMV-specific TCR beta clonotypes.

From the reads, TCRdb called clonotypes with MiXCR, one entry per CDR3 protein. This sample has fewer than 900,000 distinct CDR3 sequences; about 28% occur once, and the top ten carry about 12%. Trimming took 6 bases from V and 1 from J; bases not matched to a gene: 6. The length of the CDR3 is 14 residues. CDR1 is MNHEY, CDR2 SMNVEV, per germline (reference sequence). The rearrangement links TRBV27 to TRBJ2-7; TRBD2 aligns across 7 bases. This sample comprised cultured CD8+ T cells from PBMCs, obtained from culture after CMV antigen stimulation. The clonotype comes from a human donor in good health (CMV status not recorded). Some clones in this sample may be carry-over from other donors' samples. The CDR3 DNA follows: TGTGCCAGCAGATTAGCGGGCGGGTCCTACGAGCAGTACTTC. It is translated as CASRLAGGSYEQYF.